A selection of T cell receptor beta chains follows, all from one sample in a study of long-term antiretroviral therapy in people with HIV. This table comes from immunoSEQ multiplex PCR, and its TCRdb copy is limited to in-frame clones, with some not included. This sample has approximately 17,000 clones, with roughly 88% found just once. The sample consisted of unsorted PBMCs, taken 0.7 years before starting antiretroviral therapy. The receptors were gathered from a man aged 50 to 60 with HIV. The CDR3 runs from the conserved cysteine through the conserved F or W. The D gene is left open where the match is weak. Rows give clone size only sometimes, using once, few, many, or a class for an expanded clone.

few	.	TRBV16	TRBJ2-7	CASSHGPADEQYF	TGTGCCAGCAGCCATGGACCGGCCGACGAGCAGTACTTC
.	.	TRBV27	TRBJ2-7	CASSQQRSSYEQYF	TGTGCCAGCAGTCAGCAGCGCAGCTCCTACGAGCAGTACTTC
once	.	TRBV4-1	TRBJ1-2	CASSQATIDTYGYTF	TGCGCCAGCAGCCAAGCCACGATAGACACTTATGGCTACACCTTC
.	.	TRBV28	TRBJ2-7	CASTSGNSYEQYF	TGTGCCAGCACATCAGGGAACTCCTACGAGCAGTACTTC
.	TRBD2	TRBV6-5	TRBJ2-3	CASTTGGDTQYF	TGTGCCAGCACGACGGGGGGAGATACGCAGTATTTT
.	.	TRBV5-6	TRBJ1-3	CASSLGVGAGNTIYF	TGTGCCAGCAGCTTGGGGGTGGGAGCCGGAAACACCATATATTTT
.	.	TRBV7-7	TRBJ2-3	CASSLGRGATDTQYF	TGTGCCAGCAGCTTAGGCCGCGGGGCCACAGATACGCAGTATTTT
.	.	TRBV5-1	TRBJ1-6	CASSLGPPPYNSPLHF	TGCGCCAGCAGCCTGGGACCCCCCCCATACAATTCACCCCTCCACTTT
.	TRBD2	TRBV5-1	TRBJ2-7	CASSPDSGTSGTYEQYF	TGCGCCAGCAGCCCCGACTCCGGGACTAGCGGAACCTACGAGCAGTACTTC
.	.	TRBV5-1	TRBJ2-1	CASSRAPYNEQFF	TGCGCCAGCAGCCGAGCACCATACAATGAGCAGTTCTTC
.	.	TRBV7-9	TRBJ2-7	CASSGGTPLEQYF	TGTGCCAGCAGCGGCGGGACGCCACTCGAGCAGTACTTC
.	.	TRBV7-9	TRBJ1-5	CASSLVNQPQHF	TGTGCCAGCAGCTTAGTTAACCAGCCCCAGCATTTT
.	.	TRBV19	TRBJ2-1	CASSIDPGVTHNEQFF	TGTGCCAGTAGTATAGATCCGGGAGTCACCCACAATGAGCAGTTCTTC
.	TRBD2	TRBV11-2	TRBJ2-3	CASSLVTTSGTDTQYF	TGTGCCAGCAGCTTAGTCACGACTAGCGGGACAGATACGCAGTATTTT
.	.	TRBV27	TRBJ2-7	CASSRGHPYEQYF	TGTGCCAGCAGCCGGGGGCATCCCTACGAGCAGTACTTC
.	.	TRBV5-1	TRBJ2-5	CASSLGPQETQYF	TGCGCCAGCAGCTTGGGTCCGCAAGAGACCCAGTACTTC
once	.	TRBV5-1	TRBJ2-1	CASSRSGPHEGNEQFF	TGCGCCAGCAGCCGCTCCGGGCCCCACGAAGGGAATGAGCAGTTCTTC
.	TRBD1	TRBV27	TRBJ2-3	CASSLSRGQYHMGTDTQYF	TGTGCCAGCAGTTTATCCAGGGGGCAATATCATATGGGCACAGATACGCAGTATTTT
.	.	TRBV6-5	TRBJ1-3	CASSYGGSAGNTIYF	TGTGCCAGCAGTTACGGGGGATCTGCTGGAAACACCATATATTTT
.	.	TRBV7-9	TRBJ2-1	CASSFDLFEQFF	TGTGCCAGCAGCTTTGACTTGTTCGAGCAGTTCTTC
.	.	TRBV9	TRBJ1-2	CAQRFTAF	TGTGCCCAAAGATTTACGGCCTTC
.	.	TRBV5-1	TRBJ2-5	CASSVAPAGGTETQYF	TGCGCCAGCAGCGTGGCACCGGCAGGGGGGACGGAGACCCAGTACTTC
.	.	TRBV20-1	TRBJ2-5	CSVEWETQYF	TGCAGTGTTGAGTGGGAGACCCAGTACTTC
once	TRBD2	TRBV11-2	TRBJ2-1	CASSFLQRGLNEQFF	TGTGCCAGCAGCTTTCTCCAGCGGGGCCTGAATGAGCAGTTCTTC
.	TRBD1	TRBV5-1	TRBJ2-2	CASSLGDRNTGELFF	TGCGCCAGCAGCTTGGGGGACAGGAACACCGGGGAGCTGTTTTTT
.	TRBD1	TRBV7-8	TRBJ1-2	CASSDAGQVYGYTF	TGTGCCAGCAGCGACGCGGGACAGGTCTATGGCTACACCTTC
.	.	TRBV28	TRBJ1-2	CASSPLPNGDTNYGYTF	TGTGCCAGCAGTCCCCTCCCAAACGGGGACACTAACTATGGCTACACCTTC
.	TRBD2	TRBV13	TRBJ2-7	CASSLRLAGYEQYF	TGTGCCAGCAGCTTGCGTCTAGCGGGGTACGAGCAGTACTTC
.	.	TRBV5-5	TRBJ1-6	CASSLNNSPLHF	TGTGCCAGCAGCCTGAATAATTCACCCCTCCACTTT
.	.	TRBV5-1	TRBJ2-3	CASSLARQDTQYF	TGCGCCAGCAGCTTGGCTCGGCAAGATACGCAGTATTTT
.	TRBD2	TRBV7-3	TRBJ2-5	CASSLIASGGAETQYF	TGTGCCAGCAGCTTAATAGCCAGCGGGGGGGCGGAGACCCAGTACTTC
.	TRBD1	TRBV7-9	TRBJ2-5	CASSSMTGSQETQYF	TGTGCCAGCAGCTCTATGACAGGGTCCCAAGAGACCCAGTACTTC
.	.	TRBV30	TRBJ2-1	CAWSGGIANNEQFF	TGTGCCTGGAGTGGTGGGATAGCGAACAATGAGCAGTTCTTC
.	.	TRBV11-2	TRBJ2-4	CASSPRATGDIQYF	TGTGCCAGCAGCCCCCGGGCCACCGGGGACATTCAGTACTTC
.	.	TRBV5-1	TRBJ2-1	CASSFSQPTYNEQFF	TGCGCCAGCAGCTTTTCGCAACCAACCTACAATGAGCAGTTCTTC
.	.	TRBV10-1	TRBJ2-3	CASSESLGDTQYF	TGCGCCAGCAGTGAGTCTTTGGGGGATACGCAGTATTTT
once	.	TRBV27	TRBJ2-3	CASSPHEGPTQYF	TGTGCCAGCAGTCCGCACGAGGGACCTACGCAGTATTTT
.	TRBD1	TRBV27	TRBJ1-1	CASSFGRGMPKNTEAFF	TGTGCCAGCAGTTTTGGCAGGGGGATGCCGAAGAACACTGAAGCTTTCTTT